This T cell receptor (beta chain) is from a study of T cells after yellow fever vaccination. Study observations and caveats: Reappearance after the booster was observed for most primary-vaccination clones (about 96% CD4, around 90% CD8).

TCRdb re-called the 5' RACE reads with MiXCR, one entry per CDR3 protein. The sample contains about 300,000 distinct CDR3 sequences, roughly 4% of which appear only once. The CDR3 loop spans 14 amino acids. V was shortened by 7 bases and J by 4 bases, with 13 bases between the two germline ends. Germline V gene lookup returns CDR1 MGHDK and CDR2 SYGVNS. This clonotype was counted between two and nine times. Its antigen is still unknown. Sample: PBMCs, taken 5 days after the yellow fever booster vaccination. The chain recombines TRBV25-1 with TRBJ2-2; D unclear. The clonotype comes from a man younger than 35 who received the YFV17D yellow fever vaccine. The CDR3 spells CASTRSAFTGELFF. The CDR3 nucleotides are TGTGCCAGCACCCGATCAGCGTTCACCGGGGAGCTGTTTTTT.